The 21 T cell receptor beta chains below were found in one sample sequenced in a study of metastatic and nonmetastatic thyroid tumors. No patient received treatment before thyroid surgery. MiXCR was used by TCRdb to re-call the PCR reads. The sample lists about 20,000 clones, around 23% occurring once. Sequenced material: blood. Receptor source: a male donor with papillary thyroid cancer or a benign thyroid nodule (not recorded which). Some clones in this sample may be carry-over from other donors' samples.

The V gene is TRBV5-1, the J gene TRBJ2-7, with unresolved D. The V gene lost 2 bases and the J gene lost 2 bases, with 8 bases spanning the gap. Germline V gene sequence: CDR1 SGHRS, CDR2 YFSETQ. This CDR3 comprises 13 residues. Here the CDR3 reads CASSFQATYEQYF. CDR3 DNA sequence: TGCGCCAGCAGCTTCCAGGCAACCTACGAGCAGTACTTC.

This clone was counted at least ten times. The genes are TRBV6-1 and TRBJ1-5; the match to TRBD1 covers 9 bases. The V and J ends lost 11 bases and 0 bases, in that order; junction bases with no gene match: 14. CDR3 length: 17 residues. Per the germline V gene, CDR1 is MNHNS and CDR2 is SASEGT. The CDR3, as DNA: TGTGCCTCCCTAGGGGGGACAGGGTTCGGTAGCAATCAGCCCCAGCATTTT. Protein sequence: CASLGGTGFGSNQPQHF.

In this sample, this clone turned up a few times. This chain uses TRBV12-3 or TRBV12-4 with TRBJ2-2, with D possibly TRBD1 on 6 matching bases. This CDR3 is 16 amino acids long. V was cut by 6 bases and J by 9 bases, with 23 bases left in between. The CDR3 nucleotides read TGTGCCAGCAGATTAAGTGGACAGCGGAGTTCCTGGGAGCTGTTTTTT. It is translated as CASRLSGQRSSWELFF.

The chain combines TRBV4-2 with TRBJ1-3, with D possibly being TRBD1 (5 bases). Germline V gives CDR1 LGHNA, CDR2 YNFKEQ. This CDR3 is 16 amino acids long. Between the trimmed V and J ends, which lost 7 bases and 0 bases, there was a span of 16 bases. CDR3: CASIQGTVHSGNTIYF. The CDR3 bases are TGTGCCAGCATCCAGGGTACAGTCCACTCTGGAAACACCATATATTTT.

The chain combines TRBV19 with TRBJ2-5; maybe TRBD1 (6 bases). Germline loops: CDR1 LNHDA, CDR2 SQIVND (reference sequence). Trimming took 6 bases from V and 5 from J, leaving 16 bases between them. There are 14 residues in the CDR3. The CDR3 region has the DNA TGTGCCAGTAGAGACGACAGGATAGCGGAGACCCAGTACTTC. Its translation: CASRDDRIAETQYF.

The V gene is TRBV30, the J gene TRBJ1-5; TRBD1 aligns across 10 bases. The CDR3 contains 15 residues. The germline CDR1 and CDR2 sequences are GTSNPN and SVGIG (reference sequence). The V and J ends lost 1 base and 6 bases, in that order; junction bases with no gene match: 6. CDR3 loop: CAWSAGTGVSQPQHF. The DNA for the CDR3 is TGTGCCTGGAGTGCCGGGACAGGGGTGAGTCAGCCCCAGCATTTT. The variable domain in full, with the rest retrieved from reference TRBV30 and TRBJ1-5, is SQTIHQWPATLVQPVGSPLSLECTVEGTSNPNLYWYRQAAGRGLQLLFYSVGIGQISSEVPQNLSASRPQDRQFILSSKKLLLSDSGFYLCAWSAGTGVSQPQHFGDGTRLSIL.

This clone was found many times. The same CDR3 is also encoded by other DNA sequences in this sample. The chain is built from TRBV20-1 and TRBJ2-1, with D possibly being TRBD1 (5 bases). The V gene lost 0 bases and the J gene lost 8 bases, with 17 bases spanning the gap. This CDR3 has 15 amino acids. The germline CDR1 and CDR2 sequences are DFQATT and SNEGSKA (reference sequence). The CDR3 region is CSARDRRELDDEQFF. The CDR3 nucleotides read TGCAGTGCTAGAGATCGCAGGGAATTAGACGATGAGCAGTTCTTC.

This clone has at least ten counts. The CDR3 region is CRVGAGGREEQYF. The CDR3 DNA follows: TGCAGGGTAGGAGCGGGAGGTCGGGAAGAGCAGTACTTC. The chain combines TRBV20-1 with TRBJ2-7; 9 nucleotides match TRBD2. There are 13 residues in the CDR3. The germline CDR1 and CDR2 sequences are DFQATT and SNEGSKA (reference sequence).

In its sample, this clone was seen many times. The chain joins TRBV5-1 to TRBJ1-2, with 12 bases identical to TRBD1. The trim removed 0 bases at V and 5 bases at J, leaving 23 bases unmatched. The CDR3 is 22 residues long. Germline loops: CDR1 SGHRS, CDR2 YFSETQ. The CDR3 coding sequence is TGCGCCAGCAGCTTGGGACAACCGGGACAGGGGGCGCCTAAGGACCGGGTTTATGGCTACACCTTC. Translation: CASSLGQPGQGAPKDRVYGYTF.

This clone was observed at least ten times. The CDR3 DNA reads as TGTGCCAGTAGCATATCGGGTCAGCCCCAGCATTTT. Protein sequence: CASSISGQPQHF. The gene calls are TRBV19 and TRBJ1-5; D is unresolved. The V and J ends lost 6 bases and 6 bases respectively, with 9 bases between them. Looked up from germline, CDR1 is LNHDA and CDR2 is SQIVND (reference sequence). This CDR3 contains 12 residues. The full variable domain, completed using reference TRBV19 and TRBJ1-5, is DGGITQSPKYLFRKEGQNVTLSCEQNLNHDAMYWYRQDPGQGLRLIYYSQIVNDFQKGDIAEGYSVSREKKESFPLTVTSAQKNPTAFYLCASSISGQPQHFGDGTRLSIL.

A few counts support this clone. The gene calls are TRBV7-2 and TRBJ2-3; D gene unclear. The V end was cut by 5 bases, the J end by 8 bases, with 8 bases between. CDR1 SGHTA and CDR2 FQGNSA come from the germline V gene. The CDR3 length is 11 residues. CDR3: CASSALGTQYF. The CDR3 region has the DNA TGTGCCAGCAGCGCCTTGGGTACGCAGTATTTT. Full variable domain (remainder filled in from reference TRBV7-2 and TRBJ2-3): GAGVSQSPSNKVTEKGKDVELRCDPISGHTALYWYRQSLGQGLEFLIYFQGNSAPDKSGLPSDRFSAERTGGSVSTLTIQRTQQEDSAVYLCASSALGTQYFGPGTRLTVL.

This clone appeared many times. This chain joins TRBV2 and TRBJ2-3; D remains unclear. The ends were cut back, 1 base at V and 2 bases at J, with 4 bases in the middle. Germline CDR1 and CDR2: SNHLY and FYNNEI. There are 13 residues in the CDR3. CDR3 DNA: TGTGCCAGCAGTGAAGAGAACACAGATACGCAGTATTTT. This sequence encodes CASSEENTDTQYF.

Here the CDR3 reads CASDRARGTEAFF. The CDR3 region has the DNA TGTGCCAGCGACAGGGCCCGCGGGACTGAAGCTTTCTTT. The rearrangement uses TRBV12-3 or TRBV12-4 and TRBJ1-1; 7 bases match TRBD1. Trimming took 8 bases from V and 5 from J; bases not matched to a gene: 8. This CDR3 is built from 13 residues.

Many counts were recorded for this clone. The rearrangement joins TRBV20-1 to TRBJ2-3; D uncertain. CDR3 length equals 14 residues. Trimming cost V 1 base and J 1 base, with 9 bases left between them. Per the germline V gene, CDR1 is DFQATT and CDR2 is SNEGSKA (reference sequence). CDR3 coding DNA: TGCAGTGCTAGAGTTACCCGCCGCACAGATACGCAGTATTTT. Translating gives CSARVTRRTDTQYF.

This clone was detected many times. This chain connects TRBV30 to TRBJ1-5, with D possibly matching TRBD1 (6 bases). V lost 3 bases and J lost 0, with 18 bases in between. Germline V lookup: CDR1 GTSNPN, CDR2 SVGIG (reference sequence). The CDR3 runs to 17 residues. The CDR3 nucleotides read TGTGCCTGGAGGGCCAACGGTGGGGGCTATAGCAATCAGCCCCAGCATTTT. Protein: CAWRANGGGYSNQPQHF.

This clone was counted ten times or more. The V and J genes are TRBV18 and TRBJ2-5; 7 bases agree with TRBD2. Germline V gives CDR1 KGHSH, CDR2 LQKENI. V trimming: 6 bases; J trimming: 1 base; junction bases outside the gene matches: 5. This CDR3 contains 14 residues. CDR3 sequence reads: CASSAGATQETQYF. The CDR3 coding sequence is TGTGCCAGCTCGGCGGGAGCTACCCAAGAGACCCAGTACTTC.

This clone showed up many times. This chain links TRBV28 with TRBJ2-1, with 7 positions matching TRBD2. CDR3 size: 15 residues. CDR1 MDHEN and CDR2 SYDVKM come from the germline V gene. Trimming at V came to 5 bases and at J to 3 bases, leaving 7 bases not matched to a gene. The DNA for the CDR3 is TGTGCCAGCAGTGAAACTGCTAGCGGCTACAATGAGCAGTTCTTC. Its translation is CASSETASGYNEQFF.

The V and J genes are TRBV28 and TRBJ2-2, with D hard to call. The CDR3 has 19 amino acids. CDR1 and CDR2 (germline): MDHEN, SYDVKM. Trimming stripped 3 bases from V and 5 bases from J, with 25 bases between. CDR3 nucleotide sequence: TGTGCCAGCAGTTTTCCCCTCGCCCCGCCTGTTCGGTGGACCGGGGAGCTGTTTTTT. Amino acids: CASSFPLAPPVRWTGELFF.

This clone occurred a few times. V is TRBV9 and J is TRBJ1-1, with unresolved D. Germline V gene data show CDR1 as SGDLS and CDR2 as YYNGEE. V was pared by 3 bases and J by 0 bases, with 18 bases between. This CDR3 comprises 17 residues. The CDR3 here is CASSASGRAVLNTEAFF. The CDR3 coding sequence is TGTGCCAGCAGCGCTTCTGGGAGGGCAGTCCTGAACACTGAAGCTTTCTTT.

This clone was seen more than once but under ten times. CDR3 protein: CASGLDTLREQYF. The CDR3 nucleotides read TGTGCTAGTGGTTTGGATACTTTGAGGGAGCAGTACTTC. The V call is TRBV12-5, the J call TRBJ2-7; D uncertain. Germline CDR1 is LGHNT and CDR2 is FRNRAP. The CDR3 length is 13 residues. Trimming pared 1 base from V and 7 bases from J, leaving 11 bases between.

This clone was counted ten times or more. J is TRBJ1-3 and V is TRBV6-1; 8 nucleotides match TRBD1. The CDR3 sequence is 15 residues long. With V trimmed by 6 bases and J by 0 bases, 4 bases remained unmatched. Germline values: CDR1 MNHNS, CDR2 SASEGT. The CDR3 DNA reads TGTGCCAGCAGACCTGACAGGGGCTCTGGAAACACCATATATTTT. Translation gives CASRPDRGSGNTIYF.